This T cell receptor (beta chain) was recovered during a study of beta chain features in type 1 diabetes. The isolated RNA, all of it, was reverse transcribed, so expressed TCRB transcripts were what got sequenced. The repertoire was sequenced with immunoSEQ multiplex PCR; TCRdb's copy has only in-frame clones and lacks some. The sample has under 300,000 clones, about 25% seen once. This clone has just a few counts. Germline V gives CDR1 SGHVS, CDR2 FQNEAQ. The CDR3 is 14 residues long. Unmatched junction bases numbered 6, after V lost 6 bases and J lost 2 bases. The sample comprised central memory CD4+ T cells from blood. The TCR originated in a man aged 25 to 45 in good health. The J gene is TRBJ2-5, the V gene TRBV7-8; 7 bases map to TRBD1. This CDR3 is CASRPGTEQETQYF. CDR3 in DNA: TGTGCCAGCAGACCTGGGACAGAACAAGAGACCCAGTACTTC. Full variable domain (rest looked up from reference TRBV7-8 and TRBJ2-5): GAGVSQSPRYKVAKRGQDVALRCDPISGHVSLFWYQQALGQGPEFLTYFQNEAQLDKSGLPSDRFFAERPEGSVSTLKIQRTQQEDSAVYLCASRPGTEQETQYFGPGTRLLVL.